This T cell receptor (beta chain) was found in a study of cytomegalovirus exposure and HLA in healthy donors. Study-level results: Reportedly, diagnosis of cytomegalovirus status by the classifier showed high specificity and sensitivity.

Points on this clone: What it binds is unknown.

The protocol was immunoSEQ multiplex PCR, while the TCRdb copy is restricted to in-frame clones and leaves out a portion. The sample consists of 90,000 to 110,000 clones, 85% to 90% of them appearing once. This CDR3 is 15 amino acids long. From germline, CDR1 is LGHNA and CDR2 YNFKEQ. V was cut by 2 bases and J by 8 bases, with 16 bases left in between. The sequenced sample consisted of PBMCs. V usage is TRBV4-2 and J usage is TRBJ2-1; no clear D gene. The source is a woman aged 18-30 years in good health and CMV-seropositive. The CDR3 DNA is TGTGCCAGCAGCCAACCATCCCACCAAGCCCATGAGCAGTTCTTC. Translating gives CASSQPSHQAHEQFF.